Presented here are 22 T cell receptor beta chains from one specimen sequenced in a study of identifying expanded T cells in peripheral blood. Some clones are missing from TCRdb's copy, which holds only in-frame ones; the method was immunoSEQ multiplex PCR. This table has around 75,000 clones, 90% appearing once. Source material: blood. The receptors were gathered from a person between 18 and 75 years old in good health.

CDR3 amino acids: CASPRTGSPHEQYF. Here the CDR3 DNA reads TGTGCCAGCCCCCGGACAGGGAGTCCCCACGAGCAGTACTTC. This chain links TRBV28 with TRBJ2-7; 8 nucleotides agree with TRBD1. The germline V gene encodes CDR1 MDHEN and CDR2 SYDVKM. The V and J ends lost 8 bases and 5 bases, in that order; junction bases with no gene match: 11. The CDR3 covers 14 residues.

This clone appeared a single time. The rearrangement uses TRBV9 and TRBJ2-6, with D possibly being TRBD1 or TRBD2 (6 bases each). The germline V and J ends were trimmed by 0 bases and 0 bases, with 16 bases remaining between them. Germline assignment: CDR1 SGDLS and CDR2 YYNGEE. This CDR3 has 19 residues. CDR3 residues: CASSVAPGGASSGANVLTF. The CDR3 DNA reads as TGTGCCAGCAGCGTAGCTCCCGGGGGCGCCTCCTCTGGGGCCAACGTCCTGACTTTC. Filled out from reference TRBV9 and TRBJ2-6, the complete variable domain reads DSGVTQTPKHLITATGQRVTLRCSPRSGDLSVYWYQQSLDQGLQFLIQYYNGEERAKGNILERFSAQQFPDLHSELNLSSLELGDSALYFCASSVAPGGASSGANVLTFGAGSRLTVL.

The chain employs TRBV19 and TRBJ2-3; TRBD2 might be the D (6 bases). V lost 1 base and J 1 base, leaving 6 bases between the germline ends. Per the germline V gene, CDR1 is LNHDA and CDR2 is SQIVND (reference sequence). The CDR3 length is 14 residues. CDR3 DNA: TGTGCCAGTAGTATAGGGGGGGGCACAGATACGCAGTATTTT. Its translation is CASSIGGGTDTQYF. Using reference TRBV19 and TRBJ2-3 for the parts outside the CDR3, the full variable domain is DGGITQSPKYLFRKEGQNVTLSCEQNLNHDAMYWYRQDPGQGLRLIYYSQIVNDFQKGDIAEGYSVSREKKESFPLTVTSAQKNPTAFYLCASSIGGGTDTQYFGPGTRLTVL.

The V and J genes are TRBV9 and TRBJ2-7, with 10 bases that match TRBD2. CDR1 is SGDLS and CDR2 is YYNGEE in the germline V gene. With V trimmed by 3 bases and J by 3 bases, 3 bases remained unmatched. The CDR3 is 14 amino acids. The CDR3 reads CASSASGSFYEQYF. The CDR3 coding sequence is TGTGCCAGCAGCGCTAGCGGGAGTTTCTACGAGCAGTACTTC.

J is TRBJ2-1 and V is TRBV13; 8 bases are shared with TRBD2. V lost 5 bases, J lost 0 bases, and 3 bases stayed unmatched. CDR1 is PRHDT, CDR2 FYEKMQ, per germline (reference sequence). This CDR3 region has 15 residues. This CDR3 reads CASSRAGASYNEQFF. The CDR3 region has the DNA TGTGCCAGCAGCCGAGCGGGAGCCTCCTACAATGAGCAGTTCTTC.

In nucleotides, the CDR3 is TGCGCCAGCAGTACCCTCTCTGGAAACACCATATATTTT. It codes for CASSTLSGNTIYF. J is TRBJ1-3 and V is TRBV10-1, with no clear D. This CDR3 contains 13 residues. Per the germline V gene, CDR1 is WNHNN and CDR2 is SYGVQD (reference sequence). The ends were cut back, 5 bases at V and 0 bases at J, with 5 bases in the middle.

The CDR3 loop reads CASSDQRGLAGAGQYF. The CDR3 DNA follows: TGCGCCAGCAGTGACCAACGGGGACTAGCGGGGGCTGGGCAGTACTTC. The rearrangement uses TRBV10-2 and TRBJ2-7; 14 positions agree with TRBD2. In germline, CDR1 is WSHSY, CDR2 SAAADI. The CDR3 runs to 16 residues. Unmatched junction bases numbered 10, after V lost 3 bases and J lost 9 bases.

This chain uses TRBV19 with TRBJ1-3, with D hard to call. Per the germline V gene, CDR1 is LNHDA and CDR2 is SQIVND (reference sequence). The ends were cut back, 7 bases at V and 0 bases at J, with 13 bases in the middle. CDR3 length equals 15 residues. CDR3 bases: TGTGCCAGTACCCAGCAGGCTTACTCTGGAAACACCATATATTTT. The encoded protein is CASTQQAYSGNTIYF.

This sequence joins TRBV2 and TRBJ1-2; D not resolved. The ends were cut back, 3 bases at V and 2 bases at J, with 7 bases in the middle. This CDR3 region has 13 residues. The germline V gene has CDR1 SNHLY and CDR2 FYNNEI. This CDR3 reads CASSESHNYGYTF. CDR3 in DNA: TGTGCCAGCAGTGAGTCTCACAACTATGGCTACACCTTC.

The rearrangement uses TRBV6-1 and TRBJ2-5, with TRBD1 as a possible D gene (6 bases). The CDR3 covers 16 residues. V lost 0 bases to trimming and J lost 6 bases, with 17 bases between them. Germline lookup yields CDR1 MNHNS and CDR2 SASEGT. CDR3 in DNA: TGTGCCAGCAGTGAAGCGGAAACTGGGGGCCTGAAGACCCAGTACTTC. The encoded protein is CASSEAETGGLKTQYF.

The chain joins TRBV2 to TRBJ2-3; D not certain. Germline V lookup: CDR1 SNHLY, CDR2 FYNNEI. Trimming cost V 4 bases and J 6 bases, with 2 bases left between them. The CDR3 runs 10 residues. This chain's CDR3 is CASSGDTQYF. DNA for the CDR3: TGTGCCAGCAGTGGGGATACGCAGTATTTT.

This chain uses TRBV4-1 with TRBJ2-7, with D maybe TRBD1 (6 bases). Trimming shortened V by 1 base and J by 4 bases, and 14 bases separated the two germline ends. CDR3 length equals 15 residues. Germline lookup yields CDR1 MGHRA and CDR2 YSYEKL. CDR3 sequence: CASSQVDRSRYEQYF. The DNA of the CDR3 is TGCGCCAGCAGCCAAGTGGACAGATCGCGATACGAGCAGTACTTC.

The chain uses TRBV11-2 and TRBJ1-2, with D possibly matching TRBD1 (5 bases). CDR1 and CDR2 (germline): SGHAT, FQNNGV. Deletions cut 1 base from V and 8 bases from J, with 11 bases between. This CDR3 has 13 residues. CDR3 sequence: CASSLGGVGGYTF. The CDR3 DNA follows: TGTGCCAGCAGCTTAGGGGGGGTTGGAGGCTACACCTTC.

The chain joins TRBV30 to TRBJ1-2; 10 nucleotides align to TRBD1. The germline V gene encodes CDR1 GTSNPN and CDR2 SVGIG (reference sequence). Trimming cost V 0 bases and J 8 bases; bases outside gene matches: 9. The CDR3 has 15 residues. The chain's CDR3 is CAWSVGTGVVGGYTF. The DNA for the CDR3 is TGTGCCTGGAGTGTAGGGACAGGGGTTGTTGGGGGCTACACCTTC.

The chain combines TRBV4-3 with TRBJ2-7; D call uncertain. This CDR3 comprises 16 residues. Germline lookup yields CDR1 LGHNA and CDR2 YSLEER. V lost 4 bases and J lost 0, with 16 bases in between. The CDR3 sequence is CASSPRVEVFSYEQYF. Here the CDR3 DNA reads TGCGCCAGCAGCCCAAGGGTGGAAGTCTTCTCCTACGAGCAGTACTTC.

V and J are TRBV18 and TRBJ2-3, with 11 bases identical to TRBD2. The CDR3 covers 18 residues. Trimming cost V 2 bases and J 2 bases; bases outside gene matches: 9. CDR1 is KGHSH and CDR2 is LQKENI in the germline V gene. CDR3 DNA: TGTGCCAGCTCACCAGGGACTAGCGGAGGGGGGACCACAGATACGCAGTATTTT. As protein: CASSPGTSGGGTTDTQYF.

Here the CDR3 reads CASSPNTDTQYF. In DNA, the CDR3 is TGTGCCAGCAGCCCAAACACAGATACGCAGTATTTT. The chain recombines TRBV28 with TRBJ2-3; D gene unclear. The CDR3 spans 12 residues. V dropped 6 bases and J dropped 2 bases, with 6 bases sitting between them. The V gene's germline CDR1 is MDHEN and CDR2 SYDVKM.

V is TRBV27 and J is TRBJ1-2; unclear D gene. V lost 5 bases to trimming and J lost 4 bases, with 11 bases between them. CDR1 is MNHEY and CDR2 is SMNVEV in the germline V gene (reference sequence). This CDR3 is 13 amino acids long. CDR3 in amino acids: CASSPFTSYGYTF. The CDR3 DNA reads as TGTGCCAGCAGTCCCTTCACCTCCTATGGCTACACCTTC.

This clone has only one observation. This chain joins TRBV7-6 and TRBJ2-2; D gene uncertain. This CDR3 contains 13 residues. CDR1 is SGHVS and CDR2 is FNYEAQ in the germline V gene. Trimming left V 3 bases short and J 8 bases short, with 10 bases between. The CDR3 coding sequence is TGTGCCAGCAGCTTGAGGAGTCAGGGGGAGCTGTTTTTT. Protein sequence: CASSLRSQGELFF.

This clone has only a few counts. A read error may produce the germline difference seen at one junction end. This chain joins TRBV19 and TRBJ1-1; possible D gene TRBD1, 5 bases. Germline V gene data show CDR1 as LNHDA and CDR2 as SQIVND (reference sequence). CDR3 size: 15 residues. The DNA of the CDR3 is TGTGCCAGATGTAGGATACGGGGGTCGGACACTGAAGCTTTTTTT. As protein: CARCRIRGSDTEAFF. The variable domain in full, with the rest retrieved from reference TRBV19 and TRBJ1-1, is DGGITQSPKYLFRKEGQNVTLSCEQNLNHDAMYWYRQDPGQGLRLIYYSQIVNDFQKGDIAEGYSVSREKKESFPLTVTSAQKNPTAFYLCARCRIRGSDTEAFFGQGTRLTVV.

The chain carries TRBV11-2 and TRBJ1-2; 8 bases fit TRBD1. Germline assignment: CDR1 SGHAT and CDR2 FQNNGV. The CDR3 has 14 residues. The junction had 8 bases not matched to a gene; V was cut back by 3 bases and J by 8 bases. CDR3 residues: CASSLGTGVGGYTF. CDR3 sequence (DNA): TGTGCCAGCAGCTTGGGGACAGGAGTCGGGGGCTACACCTTC. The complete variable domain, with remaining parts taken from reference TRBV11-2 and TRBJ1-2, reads EAGVAQSPRYKIIEKRQSVAFWCNPISGHATLYWYQQILGQGPKLLIQFQNNGVVDDSQLPKDRFSAERLKGVDSTLKIQPAKLEDSAVYLCASSLGTGVGGYTFGSGTRLTVV.

The CDR3 nucleotides read TGCAGCGTTGTTGAGGGAGACGGCTACACCTTC. Translating gives CSVVEGDGYTF. V and J are TRBV29-1 and TRBJ1-2; D is unresolved. Between the trimmed V and J ends, which lost 4 bases and 8 bases, there was a span of 11 bases. The CDR3 sequence is 11 residues long. The V gene's germline CDR1 is SQVTM and CDR2 ANQGSEA.